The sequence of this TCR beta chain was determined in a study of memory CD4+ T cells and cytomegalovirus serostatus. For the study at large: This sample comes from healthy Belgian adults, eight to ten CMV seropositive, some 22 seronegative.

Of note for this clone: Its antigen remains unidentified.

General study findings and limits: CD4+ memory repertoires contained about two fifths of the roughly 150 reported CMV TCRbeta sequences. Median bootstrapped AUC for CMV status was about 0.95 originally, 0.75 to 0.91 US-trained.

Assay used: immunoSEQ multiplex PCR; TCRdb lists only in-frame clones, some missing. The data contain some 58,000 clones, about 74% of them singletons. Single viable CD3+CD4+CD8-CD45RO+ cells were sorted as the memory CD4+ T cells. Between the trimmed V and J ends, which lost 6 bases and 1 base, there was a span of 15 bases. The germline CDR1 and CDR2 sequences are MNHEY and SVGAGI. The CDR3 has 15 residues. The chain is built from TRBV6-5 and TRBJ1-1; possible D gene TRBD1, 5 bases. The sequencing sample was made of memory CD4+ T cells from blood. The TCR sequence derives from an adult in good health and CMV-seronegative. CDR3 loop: CASRPSTGRNTEAFF. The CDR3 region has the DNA TGTGCCAGCAGGCCTTCCACGGGACGGAACACTGAAGCTTTCTTT.